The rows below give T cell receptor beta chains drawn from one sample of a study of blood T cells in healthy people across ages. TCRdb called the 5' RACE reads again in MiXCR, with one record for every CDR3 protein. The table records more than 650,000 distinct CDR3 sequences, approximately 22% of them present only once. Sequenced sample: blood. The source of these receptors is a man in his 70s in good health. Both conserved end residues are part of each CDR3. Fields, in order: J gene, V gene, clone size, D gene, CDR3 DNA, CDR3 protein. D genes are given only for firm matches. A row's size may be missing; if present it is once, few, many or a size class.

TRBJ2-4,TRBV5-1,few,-,TGCGCCAGCAGCCCCGGGACTCTCGGAAACATTCAGTACTTC,CASSPGTLGNIQYF
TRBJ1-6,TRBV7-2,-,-,TGTGCCAGCAGCATCGGGCCGGATTCACCCCTCCACTTT,CASSIGPDSPLHF
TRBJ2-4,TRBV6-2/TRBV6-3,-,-,TGTGCCAGCAGTTACTCATCCCTGGGATCCAAAAACATTCAGTACTTC,CASSYSSLGSKNIQYF
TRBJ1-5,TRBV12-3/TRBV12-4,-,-,TGTGCCAGCAGTCGAGCAGGGTATAGCAATCAGCCCCAGCATTTT,CASSRAGYSNQPQHF
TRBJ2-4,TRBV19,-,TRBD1,TGTGCCAGTAGTAGACCGACAGGGCCCAAAAACATTCAGTACTTC,CASSRPTGPKNIQYF
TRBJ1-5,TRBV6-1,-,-,TGTGCCAGCAGCTCGGTTAGGAACAATCAGCCCCAGCATTTT,CASSSVRNNQPQHF
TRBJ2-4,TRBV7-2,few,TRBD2,TGTGCCAGCAGCCAGAATAATCGGGGTACTAGCGGGCGGCTTGCCAAAAACATTCAGTACTTC,CASSQNNRGTSGRLAKNIQYF
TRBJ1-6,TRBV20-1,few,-,TGCAGTGCTCTATCGGGGAATTCACCCCTCCACTTT,CSALSGNSPLHF
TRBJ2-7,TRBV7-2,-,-,TGTGCCAGTAGCTTAGGAGGGGGCACGATCTACGAGCAGTACTTC,CASSLGGGTIYEQYF
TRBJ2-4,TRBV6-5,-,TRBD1,TGTGCCAGCAGCTACTCGGGACAGGGGGAAAACATTCAGTACTTC,CASSYSGQGENIQYF
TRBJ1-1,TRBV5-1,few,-,TGCGCCAGCAGCTTGGCGGTCCACACTGAAGCTTTCTTT,CASSLAVHTEAFF
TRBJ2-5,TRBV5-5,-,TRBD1,TGTGCCAGCAGCTACAGGGGCGGTACTCAAGAGACCCAGTACTTC,CASSYRGGTQETQYF
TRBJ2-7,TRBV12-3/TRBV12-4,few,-,TGTGCCAGCAGTTTAGTCGCGGGGGCGCACGAGCAGTACTTC,CASSLVAGAHEQYF
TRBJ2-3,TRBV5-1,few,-,TGCGCCAGCAGCTTCCCAGGGTTAGATACGCAGTATTTT,CASSFPGLDTQYF
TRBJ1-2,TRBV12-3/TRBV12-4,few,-,TGTGCCAGCAGGCAAAACTATGGCTACACCTTC,CASRQNYGYTF
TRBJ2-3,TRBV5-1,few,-,TGCGCCAGCAGCTTGTGGAGCGCTGAGTCCACAGATACGCAGTATTTT,CASSLWSAESTDTQYF
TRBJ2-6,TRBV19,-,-,TGTGCCAGTAGTATAAGAAGACTAGAGTCTGGGGCCAACGTCCTGACTTTC,CASSIRRLESGANVLTF
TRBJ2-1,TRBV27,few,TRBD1,TGTGCCAGCAGTGGATCGGGACAGAAATACAATGAGCAGTTCTTC,CASSGSGQKYNEQFF
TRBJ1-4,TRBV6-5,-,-,TGTGCCAGCAGTTACGGGCAGGGGATCGGAAAACTGTTTTTT,CASSYGQGIGKLFF
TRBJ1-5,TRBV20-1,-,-,TGCAGTGCCCCCCAGAGGGAAAATCAGCCCCAGCATTTT,CSAPQRENQPQHF
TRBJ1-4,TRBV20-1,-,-,TGCAGTGCTAGAGTTATGGACAGTAATGAAAAACTGTTTTTT,CSARVMDSNEKLFF
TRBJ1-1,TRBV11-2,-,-,TGTGCCAGCAGCTTATCGTTCGGATGGAACACTGAAGCTTTCTTT,CASSLSFGWNTEAFF
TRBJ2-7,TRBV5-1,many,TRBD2,TGCGCCAGCAGCTTCGGGGGGGGATACGAGCAGTACTTC,CASSFGGGYEQYF
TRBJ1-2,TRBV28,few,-,TGTGCCAGCAGACCCCATACAGGGAACTATGGCTACACCTTC,CASRPHTGNYGYTF
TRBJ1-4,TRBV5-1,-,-,TGCGCCAGTAGCGACCAAGCCCGTGAAAAACTGTTTTTT,CASSDQAREKLFF
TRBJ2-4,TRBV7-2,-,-,TGTGCCAGCAGCTTAGAGGTTGGTCGGGCCAAAAACATTCAGTACTTC,CASSLEVGRAKNIQYF
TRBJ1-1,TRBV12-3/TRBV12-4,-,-,TGTGCCAGCAGTCGAATACAGGGCATCACTGAAGCTTTCTTT,CASSRIQGITEAFF
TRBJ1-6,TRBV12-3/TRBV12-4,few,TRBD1,TGTGCCAGCAGTCGACAGGGGGATTCACCCCTCCACTTT,CASSRQGDSPLHF
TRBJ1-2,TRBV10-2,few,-,TGCGCCAGCAGTGAGCTCGGACAGACCTATGGCTACACCTTC,CASSELGQTYGYTF
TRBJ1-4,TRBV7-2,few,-,TGTGCCAGCAGCTTAGCGTCGGGGGGACTTGGTGAAAAACTGTTTTTT,CASSLASGGLGEKLFF
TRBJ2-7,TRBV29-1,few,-,TGCAGCGCCGGGTGGGACGAGCAGTACTTC,CSAGWDEQYF
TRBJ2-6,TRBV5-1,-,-,TGCGCCAGCAGCCTCCCGGGAACCAACGTCCTGACTTTC,CASSLPGTNVLTF
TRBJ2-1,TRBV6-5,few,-,TGTGCCAGCAGCAATAATCGGGCCCAGAAGGAGCAGTTCTTC,CASSNNRAQKEQFF
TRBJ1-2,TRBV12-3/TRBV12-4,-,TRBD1,TGTGCCAGCAGTTTCTTTCGGGGACAGCATCGTGATGGCTACACCTTC,CASSFFRGQHRDGYTF
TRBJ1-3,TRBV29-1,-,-,TGCAGCGTTTCTTTTGAGGGTGGAAACACCATATATTTT,CSVSFEGGNTIYF
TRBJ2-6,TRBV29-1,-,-,TGCAGCGTAATGGACAGTTGGGGTCCTGGGGCCAACGTCCTGACTTTC,CSVMDSWGPGANVLTF
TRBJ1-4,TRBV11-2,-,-,TGTGCCAGCAGCCCATACTCCGGGCCGGGGGAAAAACTGTTTTTT,CASSPYSGPGEKLFF
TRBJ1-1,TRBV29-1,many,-,TGCAGCGCCCGGGGAGGGGACGTTTGGGGCACTGAAGCTTTCTTT,CSARGGDVWGTEAFF
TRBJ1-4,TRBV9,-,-,TGTGCCAGCAGTCGTGACAGCGGAAAACTGTTTTTT,CASSRDSGKLFF
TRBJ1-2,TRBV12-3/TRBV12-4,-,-,TGTGCCAGCACCGTGCGGGGGGCTATTGGCTACACCTTC,CASTVRGAIGYTF
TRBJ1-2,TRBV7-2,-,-,TGTGCCAGCAGCCCCCCACCAGGGTCTGCCTATGGCTACACCTTC,CASSPPPGSAYGYTF
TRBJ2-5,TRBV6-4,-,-,TGTGCCAGCAGTATCGGGCGTGGAGAGACCCAGTACTTC,CASSIGRGETQYF
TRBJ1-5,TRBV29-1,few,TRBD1,TGCAGCGGCCGGACAGGGTTCGATCAGCCCCAGCATTTT,CSGRTGFDQPQHF
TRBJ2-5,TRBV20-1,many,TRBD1,TGCAGTGCACCGGGACAGGACCTTTGGGAGACCCAGTACTTC,CSAPGQDLWETQYF
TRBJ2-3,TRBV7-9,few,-,TGTGCCAGCAGCTTCGCAGGGGCCGGCACAGATACGCAGTATTTT,CASSFAGAGTDTQYF
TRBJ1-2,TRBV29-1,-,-,TGCAGCGTTGAAGATTCCCCCACAGGTCAGAATGGCTACACCTTC,CSVEDSPTGQNGYTF
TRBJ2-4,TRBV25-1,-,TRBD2,TGTGCCAGCAGTCAAGCGGGGATTTTAACCTTC,CASSQAGILTF
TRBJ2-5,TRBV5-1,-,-,TGCGCCAGCAACCGGGAGCAAGAGACCCAGTACTTC,CASNREQETQYF
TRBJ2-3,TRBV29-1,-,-,TGCAGCGCCCCTACCTTAGGGGGAGGCGCAGATACGCAGTATTTT,CSAPTLGGGADTQYF
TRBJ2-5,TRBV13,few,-,TGTGCCAGCAGCGCGGCGGACGGGACGTACCAAGAGACCCAGTACTTC,CASSAADGTYQETQYF
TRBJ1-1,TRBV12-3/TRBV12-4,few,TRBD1,TGTGCCAGCAGAGATCAGGGGGCTGAAGCTTTCTTT,CASRDQGAEAFF
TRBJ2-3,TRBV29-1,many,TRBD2,TGCAGCGTTGAATACGGGAGGGATACGCAGTATTTT,CSVEYGRDTQYF
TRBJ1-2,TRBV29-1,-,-,TGCAGCGTTGTGGAAGGGGACGGCTATGGCTACACCTTC,CSVVEGDGYGYTF
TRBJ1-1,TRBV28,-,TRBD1,TGTGCCAGCAGTTTCAATGACAGGGAGGGCACTGAAGCTTTCTTT,CASSFNDREGTEAFF
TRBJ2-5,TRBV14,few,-,TGTGCCAGCAGCTACTTACAGGGGAGGCAAGAGACCCAGTACTTC,CASSYLQGRQETQYF
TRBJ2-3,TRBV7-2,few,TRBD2,TGTGCCAGCAGTTCTAGCGGCTTTACAGATACGCAGTATTTT,CASSSSGFTDTQYF
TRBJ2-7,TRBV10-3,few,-,TGTGCCACACACAGGGCCGGATACGGGCAGTACTTC,CATHRAGYGQYF